The clone carrying this TCR beta chain was found a few times. This entry belongs to a study of T cells in Graves' hyperthyroidism and ophthalmopathy. The CDR3 contains 16 residues. Germline V gene sequence: CDR1 SGHTA, CDR2 FQGNSA. Trimming took off 2 bases at V and 1 base at J, with 11 bases between the two ends. Amplification targeted TCR beta CDR3 regions from RNA transcripts. Researchers ran a first-round RT-PCR on the TCR CDR3 using the HTBI primer set. TCRdb re-derived calls from the multiplex PCR reads in MiXCR, one entry per CDR3 protein. Among about 840,000 distinct CDR3 sequences listed, over 35% were seen once.

The TCR comes from a man aged 18 to 30 with Graves' hyperthyroidism. The V and J genes are TRBV7-2 and TRBJ2-2, with D perhaps TRBD1 or TRBD2 (5 bases each). The specimen sequenced was blood. The chain's CDR3 is CASSLMGPWNTGELFF. CDR3 DNA: TGTGCCAGCAGCTTAATGGGACCATGGAACACCGGGGAGCTGTTTTTT. The variable domain in full, completed from reference TRBV7-2 and TRBJ2-2, reads GAGVSQSPSNKVTEKGKDVELRCDPISGHTALYWYRQSLGQGLEFLIYFQGNSAPDKSGLPSDRFSAERTGGSVSTLTIQRTQQEDSAVYLCASSLMGPWNTGELFFGEGSRLTVL.